One and the same sample provided the 16 T cell receptor beta chains below, sequenced in a study of T cells after yellow fever vaccination. TCRdb fed the 5' RACE reads into MiXCR, producing one record per CDR3 protein. This table has about 45,000 distinct CDR3 sequences, roughly 7.1% appearing once. The sample was CD8+ T cells not binding an NS4B(214-222) dextramer, sorted from PBMCs, taken 45 days after the yellow fever booster vaccination. These receptors all stem from a young man who received the YFV17D yellow fever vaccine.

Comments on this clonotype: Being one base from a much bigger clone, this may be a read error. The gene calls are TRBV23-1 and TRBJ2-3, with D maybe TRBD2 (6 bases). TRBV23-1 is labeled an ORF, and its function is uncertain. Trimming cost V 1 base and J 2 bases, with 10 bases left between them. This CDR3 is 15 amino acids long. DNA of the CDR3: TGCGCCAGCAGTCAATGGCGGGATGACACAGATACGCAGTATTTT. Protein product: CASSQWRDDTDTQYF.

This clonotype was counted at least ten times. The rearrangement joins TRBV4-2 to TRBJ2-1, with D perhaps matching TRBD1 or TRBD2 (5 bases each). The germline CDR1 and CDR2 sequences are LGHNA and YNFKEQ. Deletions cut 1 base from V and 8 bases from J, with 12 bases between. The CDR3 is made up of 14 amino acids. CDR3 coding DNA: TGTGCCAGCAGCCAAGTATCAGGGAGCGATGAGCAGTTCTTC. Translated: CASSQVSGSDEQFF.

This clonotype was detected many times. The chain links TRBV5-1 to TRBJ2-5; 8 nucleotides align to TRBD2. V shed 4 bases, J shed 3 bases, and the junction held 5 bases outside the gene matches. This CDR3 is 14 amino acids long. Germline V gives CDR1 SGHRS, CDR2 YFSETQ. As DNA, the CDR3 is TGCGCCAGCAGCCTGTTAGCGGGAAAAGAGACCCAGTACTTC. The encoded protein is CASSLLAGKETQYF.

This clonotype has ten or more counts. CDR3 protein: CASSWSGSVAGELFF. CDR3 DNA: TGCGCCAGCAGCTGGAGCGGGAGCGTGGCCGGGGAGCTGTTTTTT. The chain employs TRBV5-1 and TRBJ2-2, with TRBD2 identical over 8 bases. The germline V gene has CDR1 SGHRS and CDR2 YFSETQ. CDR3 length: 15 residues. J lost 6 bases, V lost 3 bases, and 7 bases had no gene match.

This clonotype was detected many times. The V call is TRBV30, the J call TRBJ2-1; no firm D call. V was clipped by 3 bases and J by 9 bases, with 9 bases between them. CDR1 is GTSNPN, CDR2 SVGIG, per germline (reference sequence). The CDR3 loop spans 11 amino acids. CDR3 coding DNA: TGTGCCTGGAGCCCAGAATTTGAGCAGTTCTTC. This codes for CAWSPEFEQFF.

Ten or more counts support this clonotype. The chain links TRBV11-2 to TRBJ2-4; 7 nucleotides agree with TRBD2. Germline V gene sequence: CDR1 SGHAT, CDR2 FQNNGV. V shed 4 bases and J 0 bases; nucleotides not matched to a gene: 3. The CDR3 loop spans 15 amino acids. CDR3 sequence: CASSWEGLAKNIQYF. Here the CDR3 DNA reads TGTGCCAGCAGCTGGGAGGGACTAGCCAAAAACATTCAGTACTTC.

To note about this clonotype: Possible read error: a much larger clone is one base away. This chain uses TRBV12-3 or TRBV12-4 with TRBJ2-1; 9 bases fit TRBD2. The CDR3 consists of 13 residues. V lost 4 bases, J lost 9 bases, and 4 bases stayed unmatched. CDR3 coding DNA: TGTGCCAGCAGTTCGGCGGGAGGGAGTGAGCAGTTCTTC. Translated: CASSSAGGSEQFF.

This clonotype was counted ten times or more. The chain is built from TRBV15 and TRBJ1-4; D is unresolved. The length of the CDR3 is 15 residues. Germline assignment: CDR1 LNHNV and CDR2 YYDKDF (reference sequence). The ends were cut back, 1 base at V and 3 bases at J, with 9 bases in the middle. Here the CDR3 reads CATSRVGMANEKLFF. In DNA form, the CDR3 reads TGTGCCACCAGCAGAGTGGGGATGGCTAATGAAAAACTGTTTTTT.

The sample holds many counts of this clonotype. The CDR3 region is CSVEDQNRAVDEQFF. The CDR3 DNA reads as TGCAGCGTTGAAGATCAGAACAGGGCAGTGGATGAGCAGTTCTTC. This chain links TRBV29-1 with TRBJ2-1; maybe TRBD1 (6 bases). CDR3 length: 15 amino acids. The germline gives CDR1 SQVTM, CDR2 ANQGSEA. The V end lost 0 bases, the J end lost 8 bases, and 17 bases lay between the germline ends.

V is TRBV11-2 and J is TRBJ2-3; D gene unclear. Trimming cost V 5 bases and J 4 bases, with 13 bases left between them. The CDR3 length is 14 residues. The germline gives CDR1 SGHAT, CDR2 FQNNGV. CDR3 DNA: TGTGCCAGCAGCCCCCCACTGGTCGCAGATACGCAGTATTTT. Translation gives CASSPPLVADTQYF.

Of note for this clonotype: One base away lies a much larger clone, so this may be a sequencing read error. The chain links TRBV28 to TRBJ2-5, with D perhaps matching TRBD1 or TRBD2 (5 bases each). Germline CDR1 and CDR2: MDHEN and SYDVKM. The CDR3 sequence is 16 residues long. The CDR3 region is CTSSPSRGRLQETQYF. For the CDR3, the DNA is TGTACCAGCAGTCCCTCCCGGGGACGGCTACAAGAGACCCAGTACTTC.

This clonotype has ten or more counts. The rearrangement uses TRBV4-2 and TRBJ2-7; TRBD2 matches 7 bases. CDR3 length: 15 residues. J gave up 1 base and V 0 bases, and 3 bases lay outside the gene matches. Germline loops: CDR1 LGHNA, CDR2 YNFKEQ. CDR3 sequence: CASSQDEGGSYEQYF. Written as DNA, the CDR3 is TGTGCCAGCAGCCAAGATGAGGGAGGGTCCTACGAGCAGTACTTC.

The table lists this clonotype with many counts. V is TRBV6-2 or TRBV6-3 and J is TRBJ2-3, with 15 bases aligning to TRBD2. The V segment lost 2 bases and the J segment 0 bases; nucleotides outside the gene matches: 3. The CDR3 length is 18 residues. Germline V CDR1 and CDR2: MNHEY, SVGEGT. CDR3 in DNA: TGTGCCAGCAGTTACGCCGGACTAGCGGGAGGGAGCACAGATACGCAGTATTTT. Protein sequence: CASSYAGLAGGSTDTQYF.

This clonotype came up many times. The gene calls are TRBV29-1 and TRBJ2-3, with 7 nucleotides matching TRBD1. Losses at the gene ends were 3 bases for V and 5 bases for J; bases not matched to a gene: 8. The CDR3 consists of 14 residues. Germline CDR1 SQVTM, CDR2 ANQGSEA. CDR3 sequence (DNA): TGCAGCGTTGATACAGGGGATCTTCTAGATACGCAGTATTTT. It yields the protein CSVDTGDLLDTQYF.

Many counts were recorded for this clonotype. The J gene is TRBJ2-1, the V gene TRBV4-3; 9 bases match TRBD1. This CDR3 region has 13 residues. V trimming: 0 bases; J trimming: 13 bases; junction bases outside the gene matches: 4. The germline V gene has CDR1 LGHNA and CDR2 YSLEER. The DNA for the CDR3 is TGCGCCAGCAGCCAAGAGGGACAGGGCTTTCAGTTCTTC. This gives the protein CASSQEGQGFQFF.

This clonotype was seen repeatedly, ten times or more. The gene calls are TRBV12-3 or TRBV12-4 and TRBJ2-7; perhaps TRBD1 as D (6 bases). The CDR3 length is 13 residues. Trimming pared 8 bases from V and 3 bases from J, leaving 14 bases between. The CDR3 sequence is CASSSGHNYEQYF. The CDR3 DNA reads as TGTGCCAGCTCCTCGGGACACAACTACGAGCAGTACTTC.